This record looks at one TCR beta chain sequence and its context. Its target is not known. Sequenced by immunoSEQ multiplex PCR; TCRdb stores in-frame clones only, minus some. This repertoire shows roughly 70,000 clones, roughly 80% found once; its top ten account for around 0.94%. This entry comes from a study of vaccination effects on CD4 cells after COVID-19. Study-wide results and caveats: Healthy vaccinees' vaccine-induced clones included only 1 of 255 that recognized common cold coronaviruses.

With the ViraFEST assay, the study expanded antigen-specific CD4+ T cells using viral peptide pools, then sequenced them. Investigators separated out CD4+ T cells once around nine days of culture had passed. Participants got two doses of BNT162b2 or mRNA-1273 vaccine. Peptides at around 10 ug/ml and IL-2 at about 9.3 IU/ml were added to fewer than 2.5 million PBMC per well. The starting material was CD4+ T cells from PBMCs cultured with HCoV-OC43 spike peptides, obtained after COVID-19 vaccination. Subset indicated: HCoV-OC43 spike overlapping peptide pool stimulation. The TCR originated in a human donor who received a COVID-19 vaccine.

The CDR3 DNA reads as TGTGCCAGCTCACCACCGAACCCGGGACAGAGCACCGGGGAGCTGTTTTTT. Protein product: CASSPPNPGQSTGELFF. The V gene is TRBV18, the J gene TRBJ2-2, with TRBD1 identical over 7 bases. After removal of 0 bases from V and 4 bases from J, the junction contained 8 bases not matched to a gene. The CDR3 has 17 amino acids. Germline loops: CDR1 KGHSH, CDR2 LQKENI.